These T cell receptor beta chains were read from a single sample in a study of T cell responses to AZD1222 COVID-19 vaccine. Some clones are missing from TCRdb's copy, which holds only in-frame ones; the method was immunoSEQ multiplex PCR. The sample lists roughly 58,000 clones; about 91% were seen once. Specimen: peripheral blood, collected 28 days after the second AZD1222 dose. Every receptor here comes from an adult who received the AZD1222 COVID-19 vaccine. CDR3s include the opening cysteine and the closing phenylalanine or tryptophan. Each record gives: J gene, clone size, V gene, D gene, CDR3 protein, CDR3 DNA. A D gene is named only where the DNA matches it firmly. Size is omitted from some rows. Given values are once, few, many or a class for expanded clones.

j_call: TRBJ2-2
clone_size: NA
v_call: TRBV19
d_call: NA
cdr3_aa: CASSMGKVNTGELFF
cdr3_nt: TGTGCCAGTAGTATGGGGAAAGTTAACACCGGGGAGCTGTTTTTT

j_call: TRBJ2-1
clone_size: NA
v_call: TRBV5-4
d_call: TRBD2
cdr3_aa: CASRPDLAGGLNEQFF
cdr3_nt: TGTGCCAGCAGACCTGACCTAGCGGGAGGACTCAATGAGCAGTTCTTC

j_call: TRBJ2-7
clone_size: NA
v_call: TRBV5-1
d_call: TRBD2
cdr3_aa: CASVALAGDEQYF
cdr3_nt: TGCGCCAGCGTCGCGCTAGCGGGAGACGAGCAGTACTTC

j_call: TRBJ2-7
clone_size: once
v_call: TRBV10-2
d_call: NA
cdr3_aa: CASSVRGEQYF
cdr3_nt: TGCGCCAGCAGTGTTAGGGGCGAGCAGTACTTC

j_call: TRBJ2-7
clone_size: once
v_call: TRBV6-6
d_call: NA
cdr3_aa: CASSFPGTGNEQYF
cdr3_nt: TGTGCCAGCAGCTTTCCCGGGACGGGAAACGAGCAGTACTTC

j_call: TRBJ2-7
clone_size: NA
v_call: TRBV5-1
d_call: TRBD1
cdr3_aa: CASSPDRDEQYF
cdr3_nt: TGCGCCAGCAGCCCGGACAGGGACGAGCAGTACTTC

j_call: TRBJ2-7
clone_size: NA
v_call: TRBV28
d_call: NA
cdr3_aa: CASSSAAGVPYEQYF
cdr3_nt: TGTGCCAGCAGTTCGGCCGCTGGGGTACCCTACGAGCAGTACTTC

j_call: TRBJ2-7
clone_size: NA
v_call: TRBV29-1
d_call: NA
cdr3_aa: CSVLIRSYEQYF
cdr3_nt: TGCAGCGTTCTCATACGGAGCTACGAGCAGTACTTC

j_call: TRBJ1-5
clone_size: once
v_call: TRBV7-8
d_call: NA
cdr3_aa: CASSLVEGDQPQHF
cdr3_nt: TGTGCCAGCAGCTTAGTGGAGGGAGATCAGCCCCAGCATTTT

j_call: TRBJ1-1
clone_size: NA
v_call: TRBV5-1
d_call: NA
cdr3_aa: CASGFLGGDTEAFF
cdr3_nt: TGCGCCAGCGGGTTCTTAGGGGGGGACACTGAAGCTTTCTTT

j_call: TRBJ2-5
clone_size: NA
v_call: TRBV19
d_call: TRBD2
cdr3_aa: CASSGLAGETQYF
cdr3_nt: TGTGCCAGTAGTGGACTAGCGGGGGAGACCCAGTACTTC

j_call: TRBJ2-6
clone_size: NA
v_call: TRBV19
d_call: NA
cdr3_aa: CASNEDSGANVLTF
cdr3_nt: TGTGCCAGTAACGAAGACTCTGGGGCCAACGTCCTGACTTTC

j_call: TRBJ2-6
clone_size: NA
v_call: TRBV18
d_call: NA
cdr3_aa: CASATGTTGANVLTF
cdr3_nt: TGTGCCAGCGCAACAGGGACCACTGGGGCCAACGTCCTGACTTTC

j_call: TRBJ2-7
clone_size: NA
v_call: TRBV7-6
d_call: TRBD2
cdr3_aa: CASSLAGAYEQYF
cdr3_nt: TGTGCCAGCAGCTTGGCGGGGGCCTACGAGCAGTACTTC

j_call: TRBJ1-1
clone_size: NA
v_call: TRBV5-1
d_call: NA
cdr3_aa: CASSTLSEYPEAFF
cdr3_nt: TGCGCCAGCAGCACTCTGAGTGAGTATCCTGAAGCTTTCTTT

j_call: TRBJ2-5
clone_size: NA
v_call: TRBV4-3
d_call: TRBD2
cdr3_aa: CASSQDLAGGPSSETQYF
cdr3_nt: TGCGCCAGCAGCCAAGACCTAGCGGGAGGGCCGAGTTCGGAGACCCAGTACTTC

j_call: TRBJ2-7
clone_size: NA
v_call: TRBV5-6
d_call: TRBD1
cdr3_aa: CASSLLGTGSYEQYF
cdr3_nt: TGTGCCAGCAGCCTACTCGGGACAGGGTCCTACGAGCAGTACTTC

j_call: TRBJ2-5
clone_size: NA
v_call: TRBV9
d_call: TRBD2
cdr3_aa: CASSVGTSNPQETQYF
cdr3_nt: TGTGCCAGCAGCGTTGGGACTAGCAACCCTCAAGAGACCCAGTACTTC

j_call: TRBJ2-5
clone_size: NA
v_call: TRBV28
d_call: NA
cdr3_aa: CASSGLIATQYF
cdr3_nt: TGTGCCAGCAGTGGTCTAATCGCGACCCAGTACTTC

j_call: TRBJ1-1
clone_size: NA
v_call: TRBV29-1
d_call: NA
cdr3_aa: CSVDKTNTEAFF
cdr3_nt: TGCAGCGTGGACAAAACGAACACTGAAGCTTTCTTT

j_call: TRBJ2-3
clone_size: NA
v_call: TRBV19
d_call: NA
cdr3_aa: CASSILPGPTDTQYF
cdr3_nt: TGTGCCAGTAGTATTCTTCCAGGCCCCACAGATACGCAGTATTTT

j_call: TRBJ1-2
clone_size: NA
v_call: TRBV30
d_call: TRBD1
cdr3_aa: CAWSQDRIYGYTF
cdr3_nt: TGTGCCTGGAGTCAGGACAGGATTTATGGCTACACCTTC

j_call: TRBJ2-7
clone_size: NA
v_call: TRBV5-1
d_call: NA
cdr3_aa: CASSPGTVAYEQYF
cdr3_nt: TGCGCCAGCAGCCCTGGAACAGTGGCCTACGAGCAGTACTTC

j_call: TRBJ1-2
clone_size: NA
v_call: TRBV28
d_call: NA
cdr3_aa: CASSLPPTNYGYTF
cdr3_nt: TGTGCCAGCAGTTTACCCCCAACTAACTATGGCTACACCTTC

j_call: TRBJ2-1
clone_size: NA
v_call: TRBV20-1
d_call: NA
cdr3_aa: CGRAYYNEQFF
cdr3_nt: TGCGGCAGGGCTTATTACAATGAGCAGTTCTTC

j_call: TRBJ1-1
clone_size: NA
v_call: TRBV5-1
d_call: NA
cdr3_aa: CASSWGQWNTEAFF
cdr3_nt: TGCGCCAGCAGCTGGGGGCAGTGGAACACTGAAGCTTTCTTT

j_call: TRBJ2-5
clone_size: NA
v_call: TRBV19
d_call: NA
cdr3_aa: CASSIGGPGQETQYF
cdr3_nt: TGTGCCAGTAGTATTGGGGGGCCGGGGCAAGAGACCCAGTACTTC

j_call: TRBJ2-7
clone_size: once
v_call: TRBV28
d_call: TRBD2
cdr3_aa: CASSDPPVAGGPYEQYF
cdr3_nt: TGTGCCAGCAGTGACCCGCCGGTAGCGGGGGGTCCCTACGAGCAGTACTTC

j_call: TRBJ2-1
clone_size: NA
v_call: TRBV5-1
d_call: NA
cdr3_aa: CASSLETGSEQFF
cdr3_nt: TGCGCCAGCAGCTTGGAGACAGGTAGTGAGCAGTTCTTC

j_call: TRBJ2-7
clone_size: NA
v_call: TRBV7-9
d_call: TRBD2
cdr3_aa: CASSGQRGTYEQYF
cdr3_nt: TGTGCCAGCAGCGGCCAGCGGGGGACCTACGAGCAGTACTTC

j_call: TRBJ1-5
clone_size: NA
v_call: TRBV15
d_call: TRBD1
cdr3_aa: CATFSPTGRQPQHF
cdr3_nt: TGTGCCACCTTTTCGCCGACAGGGAGACAGCCCCAGCATTTT

j_call: TRBJ2-7
clone_size: once
v_call: TRBV28
d_call: NA
cdr3_aa: CASSFEDRYEQYF
cdr3_nt: TGTGCCAGCAGTTTTGAAGACCGCTACGAGCAGTACTTC

j_call: TRBJ1-6
clone_size: few
v_call: TRBV5-4
d_call: NA
cdr3_aa: CASSPARGEFSPLHF
cdr3_nt: TGTGCCAGCAGCCCCGCCCGGGGGGAATTTTCACCCCTCCACTTT

j_call: TRBJ1-6
clone_size: NA
v_call: TRBV18
d_call: TRBD1
cdr3_aa: CASSPGLTGTNSPLHF
cdr3_nt: TGTGCCAGCTCACCTGGGCTGACAGGGACAAATTCACCCCTCCACTTT

j_call: TRBJ2-7
clone_size: NA
v_call: TRBV7-2
d_call: NA
cdr3_aa: CASSLGDINEQYF
cdr3_nt: TGTGCCAGCAGCTTAGGGGACATCAACGAGCAGTACTTC

j_call: TRBJ2-3
clone_size: NA
v_call: TRBV29-1
d_call: TRBD1
cdr3_aa: CSVAGQGATDTQYF
cdr3_nt: TGCAGCGTTGCCGGACAGGGGGCCACAGATACGCAGTATTTT

j_call: TRBJ1-6
clone_size: NA
v_call: TRBV10-3
d_call: NA
cdr3_aa: CAISEGLNSPLHF
cdr3_nt: TGTGCCATCAGTGAAGGTCTGAATTCACCCCTCCACTTT

j_call: TRBJ1-3
clone_size: NA
v_call: TRBV2
d_call: NA
cdr3_aa: CASRLGSGNTIYF
cdr3_nt: TGTGCCAGCAGGCTAGGCTCTGGAAACACCATATATTTT

j_call: TRBJ2-1
clone_size: NA
v_call: TRBV30
d_call: NA
cdr3_aa: CAWVGFSGPYNEQFF
cdr3_nt: TGTGCCTGGGTGGGGTTCTCAGGACCCTACAATGAGCAGTTCTTC

j_call: TRBJ1-3
clone_size: NA
v_call: TRBV15
d_call: NA
cdr3_aa: CATSRDQASGNTIYF
cdr3_nt: TGTGCCACCAGCAGAGATCAGGCCTCTGGAAACACCATATATTTT